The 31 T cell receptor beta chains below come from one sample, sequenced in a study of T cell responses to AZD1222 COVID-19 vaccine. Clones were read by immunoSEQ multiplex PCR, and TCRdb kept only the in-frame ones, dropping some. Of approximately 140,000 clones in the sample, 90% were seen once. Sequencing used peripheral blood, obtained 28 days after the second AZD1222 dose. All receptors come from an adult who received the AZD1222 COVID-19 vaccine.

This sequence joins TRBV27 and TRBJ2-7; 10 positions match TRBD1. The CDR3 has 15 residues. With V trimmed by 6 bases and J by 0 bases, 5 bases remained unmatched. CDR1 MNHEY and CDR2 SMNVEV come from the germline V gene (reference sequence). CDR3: CASRADRGNSYEQYF. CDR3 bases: TGTGCCAGCAGAGCGGACAGGGGGAACTCCTACGAGCAGTACTTC.

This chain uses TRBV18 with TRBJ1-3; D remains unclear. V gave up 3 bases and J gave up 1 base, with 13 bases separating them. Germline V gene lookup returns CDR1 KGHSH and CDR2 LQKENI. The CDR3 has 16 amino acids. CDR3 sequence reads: CASSPVTGTSGNTIYF. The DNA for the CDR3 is TGTGCCAGCTCACCGGTGACGGGAACGTCTGGAAACACCATATATTTT.

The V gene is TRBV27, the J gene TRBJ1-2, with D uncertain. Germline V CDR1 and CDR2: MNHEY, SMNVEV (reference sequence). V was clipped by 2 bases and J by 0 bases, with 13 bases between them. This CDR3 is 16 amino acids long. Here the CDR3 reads CASSLQAPGANYGYTF. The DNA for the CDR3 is TGTGCCAGCAGTTTACAAGCACCCGGAGCTAACTATGGCTACACCTTC.

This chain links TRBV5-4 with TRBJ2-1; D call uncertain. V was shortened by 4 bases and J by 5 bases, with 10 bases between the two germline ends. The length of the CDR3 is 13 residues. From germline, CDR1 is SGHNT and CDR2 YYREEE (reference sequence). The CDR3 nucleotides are TGTGCCAGCAGCGGGTATCCCCACAATGAGCAGTTCTTC. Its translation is CASSGYPHNEQFF. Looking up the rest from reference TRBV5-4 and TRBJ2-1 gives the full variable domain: ETGVTQSPTHLIKTRGQQVTLRCSSQSGHNTVSWYQQALGQGPQFIFQYYREEENGRGNFPPRFSGLQFPNYSSELNVNALELDDSALYLCASSGYPHNEQFFGPGTRLTVL.

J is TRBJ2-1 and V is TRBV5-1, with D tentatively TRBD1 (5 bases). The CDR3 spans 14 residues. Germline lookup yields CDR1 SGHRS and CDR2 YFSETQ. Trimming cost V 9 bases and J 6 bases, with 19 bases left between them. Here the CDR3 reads CATSKTVLGNEQFF. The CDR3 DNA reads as TGCGCCACTAGTAAGACAGTACTCGGCAATGAGCAGTTCTTC.

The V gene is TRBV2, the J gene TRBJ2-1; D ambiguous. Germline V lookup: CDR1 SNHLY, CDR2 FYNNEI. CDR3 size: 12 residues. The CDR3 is CGNSKGYNEQFF. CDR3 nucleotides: TGTGGTAATAGCAAGGGCTACAATGAGCAGTTCTTC.

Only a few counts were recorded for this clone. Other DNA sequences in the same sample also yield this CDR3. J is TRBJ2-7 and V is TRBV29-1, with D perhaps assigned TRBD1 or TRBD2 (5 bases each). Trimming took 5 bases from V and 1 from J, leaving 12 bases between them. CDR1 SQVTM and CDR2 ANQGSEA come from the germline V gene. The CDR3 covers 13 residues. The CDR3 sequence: CSVLRDGSYEQYF. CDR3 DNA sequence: TGCAGCGTTCTACGGGACGGTTCCTACGAGCAGTACTTC.

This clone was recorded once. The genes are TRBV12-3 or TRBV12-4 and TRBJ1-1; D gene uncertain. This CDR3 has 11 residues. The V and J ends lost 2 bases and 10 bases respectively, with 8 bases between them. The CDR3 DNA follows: TGTGCCAGCAGTTTAAGGAAAGGAGCTTTCTTT. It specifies CASSLRKGAFF.

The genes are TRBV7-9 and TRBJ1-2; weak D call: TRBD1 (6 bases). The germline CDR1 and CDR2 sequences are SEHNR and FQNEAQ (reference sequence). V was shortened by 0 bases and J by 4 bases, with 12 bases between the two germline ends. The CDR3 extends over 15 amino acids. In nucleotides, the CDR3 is TGTGCCAGCAGCTTAGCGGCAGGGGTCTCCTATGGCTACACCTTC. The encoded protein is CASSLAAGVSYGYTF.

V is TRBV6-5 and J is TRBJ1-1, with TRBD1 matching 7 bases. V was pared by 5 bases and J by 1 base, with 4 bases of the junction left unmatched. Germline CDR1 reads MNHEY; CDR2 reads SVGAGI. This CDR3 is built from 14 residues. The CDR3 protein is CASSHGQANTEAFF. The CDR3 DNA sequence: TGTGCCAGCAGTCATGGACAGGCGAACACTGAAGCTTTCTTT.

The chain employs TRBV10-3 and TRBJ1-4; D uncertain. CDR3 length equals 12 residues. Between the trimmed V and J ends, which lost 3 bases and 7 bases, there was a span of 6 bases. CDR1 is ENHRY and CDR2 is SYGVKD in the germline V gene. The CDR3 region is CAISDRSEKLFF. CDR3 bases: TGTGCCATCAGTGATAGGAGTGAAAAACTGTTTTTT.

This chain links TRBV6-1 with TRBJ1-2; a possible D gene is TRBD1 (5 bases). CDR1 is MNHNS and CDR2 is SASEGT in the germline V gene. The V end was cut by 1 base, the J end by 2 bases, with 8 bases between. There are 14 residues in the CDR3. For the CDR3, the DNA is TGTGCCAGCAGTGAAGGGGGGGGAAACTATGGCTACACCTTC. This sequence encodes CASSEGGGNYGYTF.

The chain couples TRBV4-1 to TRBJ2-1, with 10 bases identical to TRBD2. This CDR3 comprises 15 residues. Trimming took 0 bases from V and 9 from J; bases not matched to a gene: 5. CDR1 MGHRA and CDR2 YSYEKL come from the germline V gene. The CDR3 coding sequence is TGCGCCAGCAGCCAAGATCCTAGCGGGAGCGGTGAGCAGTTCTTC. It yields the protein CASSQDPSGSGEQFF.

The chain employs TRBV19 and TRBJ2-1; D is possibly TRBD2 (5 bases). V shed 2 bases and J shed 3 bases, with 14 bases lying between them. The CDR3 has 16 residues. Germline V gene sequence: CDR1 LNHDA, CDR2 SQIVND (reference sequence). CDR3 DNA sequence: TGTGCCAGTAGTATATATACTAGGAGGCTCTACAATGAGCAGTTCTTC. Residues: CASSIYTRRLYNEQFF.

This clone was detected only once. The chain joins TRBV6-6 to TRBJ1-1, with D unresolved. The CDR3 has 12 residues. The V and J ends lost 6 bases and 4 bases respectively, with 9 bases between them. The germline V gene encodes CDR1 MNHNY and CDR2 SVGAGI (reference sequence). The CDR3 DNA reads TGTGCCAGCAGCTCCGGGAGCACTGAAGCTTTCTTT. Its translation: CASSSGSTEAFF.

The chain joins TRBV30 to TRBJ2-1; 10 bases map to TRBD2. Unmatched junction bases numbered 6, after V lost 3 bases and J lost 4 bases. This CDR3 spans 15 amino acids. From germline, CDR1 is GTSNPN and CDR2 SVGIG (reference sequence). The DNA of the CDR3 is TGTGCCTGGAGCCGGGAAGCGGGGGGGTACAATGAGCAGTTCTTC. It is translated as CAWSREAGGYNEQFF.

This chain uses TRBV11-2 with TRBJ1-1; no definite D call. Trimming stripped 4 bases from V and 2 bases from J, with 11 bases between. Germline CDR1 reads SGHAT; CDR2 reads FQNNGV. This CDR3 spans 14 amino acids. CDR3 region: CASSSDRVNTEAFF. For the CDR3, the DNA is TGTGCCAGCAGCTCCGATCGGGTTAACACTGAAGCTTTCTTT.

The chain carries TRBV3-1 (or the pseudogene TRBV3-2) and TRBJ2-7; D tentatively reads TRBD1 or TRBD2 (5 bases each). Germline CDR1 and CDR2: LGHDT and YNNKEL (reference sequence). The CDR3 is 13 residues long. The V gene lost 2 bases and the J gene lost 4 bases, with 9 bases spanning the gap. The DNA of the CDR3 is TGTGCCAGCAGCCAACCGGGGCGATACGAGCAGTACTTC. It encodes CASSQPGRYEQYF.

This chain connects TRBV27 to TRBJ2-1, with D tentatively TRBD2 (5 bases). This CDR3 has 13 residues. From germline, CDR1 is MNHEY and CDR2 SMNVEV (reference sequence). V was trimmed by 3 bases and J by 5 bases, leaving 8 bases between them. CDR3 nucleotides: TGTGCCAGCAGTTTGGGAGCAGACAATGAGCAGTTCTTC. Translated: CASSLGADNEQFF.

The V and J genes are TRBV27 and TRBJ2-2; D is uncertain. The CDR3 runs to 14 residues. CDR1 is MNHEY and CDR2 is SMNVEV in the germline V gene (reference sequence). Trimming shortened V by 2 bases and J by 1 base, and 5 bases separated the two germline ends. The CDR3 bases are TGTGCCAGCAGTTTAGGTCAGAACACCGGGGAGCTGTTTTTT. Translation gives CASSLGQNTGELFF.

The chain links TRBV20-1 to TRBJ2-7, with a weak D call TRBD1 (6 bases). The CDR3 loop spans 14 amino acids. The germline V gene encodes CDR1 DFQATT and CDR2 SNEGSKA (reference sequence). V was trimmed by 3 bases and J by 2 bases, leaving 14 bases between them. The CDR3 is CSASKPQGTYEQYF. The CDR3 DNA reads TGCAGTGCTAGTAAGCCCCAGGGGACCTACGAGCAGTACTTC.

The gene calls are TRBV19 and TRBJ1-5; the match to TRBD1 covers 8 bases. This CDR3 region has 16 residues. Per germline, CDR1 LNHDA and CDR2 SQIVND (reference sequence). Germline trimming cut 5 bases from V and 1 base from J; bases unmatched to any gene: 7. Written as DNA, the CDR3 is TGTGCCAGTAGTCCAGAGGACAGGGCGAGCAATCAGCCCCAGCATTTT. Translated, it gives CASSPEDRASNQPQHF. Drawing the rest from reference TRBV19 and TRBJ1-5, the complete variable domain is DGGITQSPKYLFRKEGQNVTLSCEQNLNHDAMYWYRQDPGQGLRLIYYSQIVNDFQKGDIAEGYSVSREKKESFPLTVTSAQKNPTAFYLCASSPEDRASNQPQHFGDGTRLSIL.

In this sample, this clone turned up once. The CDR3 loop is CASSFLDETQYF. The CDR3 DNA sequence: TGTGCCAGCAGCTTTTTAGATGAGACCCAGTACTTC. The genes are TRBV7-2 and TRBJ2-5; D is ambiguous. This CDR3 comprises 12 residues. Germline-derived CDR1 and CDR2 are SGHTA and FQGNSA. V lost 3 bases, J lost 5 bases, and 7 bases lay in between. Combining the CDR3 with reference TRBV7-2 and TRBJ2-5 gives the whole variable domain GAGVSQSPSNKVTEKGKDVELRCDPISGHTALYWYRQSLGQGLEFLIYFQGNSAPDKSGLPSDRFSAERTGGSVSTLTIQRTQQEDSAVYLCASSFLDETQYFGPGTRLLVL.

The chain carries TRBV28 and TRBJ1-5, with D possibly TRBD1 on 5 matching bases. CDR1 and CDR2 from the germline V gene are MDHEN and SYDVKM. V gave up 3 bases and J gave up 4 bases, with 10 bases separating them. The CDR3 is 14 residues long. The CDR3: CASSFGQGNQPQHF. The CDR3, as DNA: TGTGCCAGCAGTTTTGGGCAGGGAAATCAGCCCCAGCATTTT.

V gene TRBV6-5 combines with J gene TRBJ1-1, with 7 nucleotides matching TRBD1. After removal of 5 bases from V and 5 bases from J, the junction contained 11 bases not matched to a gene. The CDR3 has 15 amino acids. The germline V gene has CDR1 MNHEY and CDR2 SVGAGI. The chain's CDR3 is CASSPGGTAGTEAFF. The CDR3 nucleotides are TGTGCCAGCAGTCCAGGGGGGACAGCGGGTACTGAAGCTTTCTTT.

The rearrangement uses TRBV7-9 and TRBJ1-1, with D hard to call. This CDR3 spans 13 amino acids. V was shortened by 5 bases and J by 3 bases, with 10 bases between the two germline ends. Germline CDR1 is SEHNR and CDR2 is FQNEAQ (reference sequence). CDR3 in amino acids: CASSRSVDTEAFF. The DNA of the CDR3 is TGTGCCAGCAGCAGGTCTGTTGACACTGAAGCTTTCTTT.

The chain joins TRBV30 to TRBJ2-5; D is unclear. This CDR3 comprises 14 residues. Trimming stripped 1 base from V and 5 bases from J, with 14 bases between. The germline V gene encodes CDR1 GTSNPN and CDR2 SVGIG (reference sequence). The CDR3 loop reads CAWSGEPRSETQYF. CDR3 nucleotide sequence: TGTGCCTGGAGTGGGGAACCGCGTTCGGAGACCCAGTACTTC.

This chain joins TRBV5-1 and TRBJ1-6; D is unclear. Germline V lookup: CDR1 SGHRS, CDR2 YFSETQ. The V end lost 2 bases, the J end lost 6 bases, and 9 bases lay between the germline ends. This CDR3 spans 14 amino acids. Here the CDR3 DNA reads TGCGCCAGCAGCTTTGGGCAGCGTAATTCACCCCTCCACTTT. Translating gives CASSFGQRNSPLHF. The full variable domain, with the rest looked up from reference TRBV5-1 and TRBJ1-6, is KAGVTQTPRYLIKTRGQQVTLSCSPISGHRSVSWYQQTPGQGLQFLFEYFSETQRNKGNFPGRFSGRQFSNSRSEMNVSTLELGDSALYLCASSFGQRNSPLHFGNGTRLTVT.

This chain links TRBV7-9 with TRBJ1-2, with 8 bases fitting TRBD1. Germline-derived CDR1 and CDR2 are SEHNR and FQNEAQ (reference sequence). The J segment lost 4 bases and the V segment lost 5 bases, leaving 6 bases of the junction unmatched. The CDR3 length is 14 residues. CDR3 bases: TGTGCCAGCAGCCCCGGGACAGGTACCTATGGCTACACCTTC. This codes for CASSPGTGTYGYTF.

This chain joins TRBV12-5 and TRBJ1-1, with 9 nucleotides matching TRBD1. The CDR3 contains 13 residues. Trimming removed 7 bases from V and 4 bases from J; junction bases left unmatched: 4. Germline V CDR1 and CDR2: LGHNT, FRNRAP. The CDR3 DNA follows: TGTGCTAGTGTACAGGGGGCGGTCACTGAAGCTTTCTTT. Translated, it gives CASVQGAVTEAFF.

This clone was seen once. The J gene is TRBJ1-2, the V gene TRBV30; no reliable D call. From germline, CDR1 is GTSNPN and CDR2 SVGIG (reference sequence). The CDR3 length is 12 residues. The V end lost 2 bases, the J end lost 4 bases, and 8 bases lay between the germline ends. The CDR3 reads CAWSHGSYGYTF. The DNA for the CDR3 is TGTGCCTGGAGTCACGGTAGCTATGGCTACACCTTC.